One sample yielded the 6 T cell receptor beta chains listed below, sequenced in a study of response to subunit inactivated influenza vaccine. Each CDR3 protein gets one entry after TCRdb re-called the RT-PCR reads with MiXCR. Among around 580,000 distinct CDR3 sequences listed, 10% to 15% were seen once. The source was PBMCs from blood, collected on the day of vaccination. The receptors originated from a man aged 50-59 years who received an inactivated influenza vaccine.

This clonotype was counted a few times. The chain links TRBV4-1 to TRBJ1-1; no definite D call. V was shortened by 4 bases and J by 6 bases, with 18 bases between the two germline ends. CDR1 MGHRA and CDR2 YSYEKL come from the germline V gene. The CDR3 consists of 15 residues. CDR3 in DNA: TGCGCCAGCAGCCGAAGCGGCGTTCTGGGCGCTGAAGCTTTCTTT. Protein product: CASSRSGVLGAEAFF.

This clonotype was seen a few times. The genes are TRBV19 and TRBJ2-1; 7 nucleotides match TRBD1. V was pared by 5 bases and J by 2 bases, with 9 bases of the junction left unmatched. Germline V gene sequence: CDR1 LNHDA, CDR2 SQIVND (reference sequence). The CDR3 covers 16 residues. CDR3 in amino acids: CASSSEDRRPYNEQFF. CDR3 bases: TGTGCCAGTAGTTCCGAGGACAGGAGGCCCTACAATGAGCAGTTCTTC.

This chain joins TRBV6-1 and TRBJ2-3; possibly TRBD1 for D (6 bases). The CDR3 spans 14 residues. In germline, CDR1 is MNHNS, CDR2 SASEGT. Between the trimmed V and J ends, which lost 6 bases and 5 bases, there was a span of 15 bases. CDR3 amino acids: CASSFRGRGDTQYF. The CDR3 DNA is TGTGCCAGCAGCTTCAGGGGCCGGGGAGATACGCAGTATTTT.

The genes are TRBV6-1 and TRBJ1-4; D gene ambiguous. The V end lost 6 bases, the J end lost 6 bases, and 14 bases lay between the germline ends. Germline values: CDR1 MNHNS, CDR2 SASEGT. The CDR3 is made up of 14 amino acids. Here the CDR3 DNA reads TGTGCCAGCAGACCCTGGGCAGGATATGAAAAACTGTTTTTT. Translated, it gives CASRPWAGYEKLFF.

This clonotype turned up a few times. The chain employs TRBV12-3 or TRBV12-4 and TRBJ2-1; D might be TRBD1 (5 bases). Trimming pared 7 bases from V and 2 bases from J, leaving 15 bases between. The CDR3 is 15 amino acids. CDR3 residues: CASNLGAGPYNEQFF. In DNA form, the CDR3 reads TGTGCCAGCAACCTTGGGGCAGGGCCCTACAATGAGCAGTTCTTC.

In this sample, this clonotype turned up a few times. The J gene is TRBJ2-3, the V gene TRBV15; tentative D call: TRBD1 (5 bases). V gave up 0 bases and J gave up 3 bases, with 13 bases separating them. In germline, CDR1 is LNHNV, CDR2 YYDKDF (reference sequence). The length of the CDR3 is 16 residues. The CDR3 DNA is TGTGCCACCAGCAGAGAACGCAGGGTGGTGACAGATACGCAGTATTTT. Translation gives CATSRERRVVTDTQYF.